This TCR beta chain was profiled in a study of OX40 agonist ivuxolimab in advanced cancers. About the full investigation: Ivuxolimab, which targeted the costimulatory receptor OX40 (CD134), was an agonistic, fully human IgG2 monoclonal antibody. A male proportion of roughly 80% and a mean age of 60 years, ranging from roughly 20 to 80, were recorded for the dose-escalation cohort. Intravenous ivuxolimab was administered to patients every 2 weeks at six dose levels: 0.01, 0.1, 0.3, 1.5, 3 and 10 mg/kg. Of the approximately 54 dose-escalation patients, hepatocellular carcinoma was present in roughly 19, melanoma in roughly 15, renal cell carcinoma in 9 and head and neck cancer in 9. Patients were allowed to have had prior anti-PD-1, anti-PD-L1 or anti-CTLA-4 therapy, and 30% to 50% of the dose-escalation patients had previously received checkpoint inhibitors. The paper describes the monotherapy dose-escalation part (N of about 47 patients) of the phase I trial of ivuxolimab. Partial responses occurred in three dose-escalation patients, of whom one had hepatocellular carcinoma and two had cutaneous melanoma. Peripheral TCRbeta sequencing was intended to test whether TCR sequence diversity was altered and clonal T-cell expansion was caused by ivuxolimab. Paper-wide results and their limitations: At doses of 0.1 to 3.0 mg/kg, clonal expansion of both CD4+ and CD8+ T cells in blood was seen between baseline and week 6. Low levels of normalized T-cell clonal expansion were also shown by some nonresponding patients. In the 0.1-3.0 mg/kg groups, partial responders were among the patients with the lowest normalized peripheral clonal expansion, particularly in CD8+ T cells. After ivuxolimab, expanded clones were on average more numerous among CD8+ T cells than among CD4+ T cells. Antigen specificity was not determined for the clonally expanded peripheral T cells.

Genomic DNA was extracted from sorted cells for sequencing of the TCRbeta CDR3 region. TCRbeta CDR3 regions were sequenced using the immunoSEQ Assay. TCRdb took this table from immuneACCESS and kept in-frame rearrangements with V and J called. Such tables lack part of the clones; where checked against another copy, unresolved V genes explain under half of the gap, and the rest is unexplained. The sample profile shows 35,000 to 45,000 clones; about 90% of them were found once. Of the sample, around a fifth is held by the ten largest clones. Patients with autoimmune disease history or receiving systemic immunosuppression were excluded from the trial. Peripheral blood for TCR sequencing was collected from all dose cohorts at baseline, on cycle 4 day 1, and on cycle 7 day 1. The samples were drawn from a first-in-human, open-label, multicenter phase I dose-escalation trial of ivuxolimab. Adults with locally advanced or metastatic melanoma, renal cell carcinoma, hepatocellular carcinoma or head and neck squamous cell carcinoma were enrolled in the trial. Before TCR sequencing, CD4+ T cells and CD8+ T cells from peripheral blood were sorted into separate populations.

About this clone: Its recognized antigen is unknown. It has no much larger one-base neighbor in the sample; base qualities were not kept.

This TCR was recovered from an adult with an advanced solid tumor such as melanoma, head and neck, liver or kidney cancer. The specimen comprised CD4+ or CD8+ T cells sorted from blood, sampled in a trial of the OX40 agonist ivuxolimab.

The CDR3 here reads CASSEAGRGDRNEQFF. The sequence in DNA is TGTGCCAGCAGTGAAGCGGGGCGGGGGGATCGGAATGAGCAGTTCTTC. The rearranged segments are TRBV2 and TRBJ2-1, with 8 central nucleotides matching TRBD2. The CDR3 covers 16 residues, taking in both the cysteine and the phenylalanine. Only CDR3 DNA remains: 48 bases, in frame from the first base. V is cut back by 0 bases and J by 7 bases, with 8 bases in the junction unmatched. CDR1 and CDR2 (SNHLY, FYNNEI) derive from the germline V gene. Full variable domain (CDR3 extended with the reference TRBV2 and TRBJ2-1 proteins): EPEVTQTPSHQVTQMGQEVILRCVPISNHLYFYWYRQILGQKVEFLVSFYNNEISEKSEIFDDQFSVERPDGSNFTLKIRSTKLEDSAMYFCASSEAGRGDRNEQFFGPGTRLTVL.